This TCR beta chain was recorded in a study of blood T cell repertoires in COVID-19. This CDR3 comprises 13 residues. Germline CDR1 and CDR2: ENHRY and SYGVKD. V was clipped by 10 bases and J by 3 bases; unmatched bases: 5. Data came from immunoSEQ multiplex PCR; TCRdb stores just in-frame clones and leaves some out. The sample lists nearly 200,000 clones; approximately 87% were seen once. The sequencing input was peripheral blood. This chain joins TRBV10-3 and TRBJ1-5; 8 bases match TRBD1. The receptor was derived from a woman between 65 and 79 years old with acute or convalescent COVID-19. The CDR3 sequence: CATQGAVNQPQHF. The CDR3 DNA is TGTGCCACTCAGGGGGCTGTCAATCAGCCCCAGCATTTT.